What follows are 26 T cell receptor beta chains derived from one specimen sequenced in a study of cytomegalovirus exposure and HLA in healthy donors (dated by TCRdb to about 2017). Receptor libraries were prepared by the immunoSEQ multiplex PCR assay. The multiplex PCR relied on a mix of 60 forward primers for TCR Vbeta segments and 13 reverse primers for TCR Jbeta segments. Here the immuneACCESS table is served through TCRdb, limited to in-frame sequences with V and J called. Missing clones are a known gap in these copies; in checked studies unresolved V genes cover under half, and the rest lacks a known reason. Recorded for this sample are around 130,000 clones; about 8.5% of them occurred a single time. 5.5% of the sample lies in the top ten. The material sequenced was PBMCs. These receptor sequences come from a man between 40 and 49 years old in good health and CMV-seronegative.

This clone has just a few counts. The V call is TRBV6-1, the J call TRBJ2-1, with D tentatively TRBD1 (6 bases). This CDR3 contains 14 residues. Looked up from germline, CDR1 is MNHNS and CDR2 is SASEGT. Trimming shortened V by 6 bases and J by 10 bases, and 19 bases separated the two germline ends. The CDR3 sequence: CASRTETGDWEQFF. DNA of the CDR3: TGTGCCAGCAGGACCGAGACAGGAGATTGGGAGCAGTTCTTC.

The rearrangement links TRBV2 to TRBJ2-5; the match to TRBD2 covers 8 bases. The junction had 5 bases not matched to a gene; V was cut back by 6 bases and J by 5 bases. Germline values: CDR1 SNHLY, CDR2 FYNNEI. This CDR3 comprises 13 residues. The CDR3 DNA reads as TGTGCCAGCAGCGGGGGGGCTTGGGAGACCCAGTACTTC. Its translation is CASSGGAWETQYF.

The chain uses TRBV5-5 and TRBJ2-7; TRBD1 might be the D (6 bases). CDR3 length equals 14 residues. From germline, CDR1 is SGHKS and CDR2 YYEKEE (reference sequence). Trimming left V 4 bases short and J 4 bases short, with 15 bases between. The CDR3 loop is CASSPAGAGYEQYF. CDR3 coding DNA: TGTGCCAGCAGCCCAGCAGGGGCAGGGTACGAGCAGTACTTC.

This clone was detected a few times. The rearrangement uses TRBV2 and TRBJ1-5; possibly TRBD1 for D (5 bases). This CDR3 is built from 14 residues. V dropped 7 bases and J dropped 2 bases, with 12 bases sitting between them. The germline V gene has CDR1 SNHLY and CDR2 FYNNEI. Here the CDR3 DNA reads TGTGCCAGCAAAGGAGACAGTGGCAATCAGCCCCAGCATTTT. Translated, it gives CASKGDSGNQPQHF.

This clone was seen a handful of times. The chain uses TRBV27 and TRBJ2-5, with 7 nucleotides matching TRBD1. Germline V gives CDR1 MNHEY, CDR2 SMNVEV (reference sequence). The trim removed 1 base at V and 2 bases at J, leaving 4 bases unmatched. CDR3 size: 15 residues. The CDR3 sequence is CASSLLGGAQETQYF. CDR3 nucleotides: TGTGCCAGCAGTTTATTAGGGGGCGCACAAGAGACCCAGTACTTC.

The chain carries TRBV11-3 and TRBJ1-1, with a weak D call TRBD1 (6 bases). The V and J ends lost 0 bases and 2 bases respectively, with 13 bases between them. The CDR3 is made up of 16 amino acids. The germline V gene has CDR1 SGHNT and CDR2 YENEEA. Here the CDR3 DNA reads TGTGCCAGCAGCTTAGAGGGGGTAGGGGGAAACACTGAAGCTTTCTTT. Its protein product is CASSLEGVGGNTEAFF.

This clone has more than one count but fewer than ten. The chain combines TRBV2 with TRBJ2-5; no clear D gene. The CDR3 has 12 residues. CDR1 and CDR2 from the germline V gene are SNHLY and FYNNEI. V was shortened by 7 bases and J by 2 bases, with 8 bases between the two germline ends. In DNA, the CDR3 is TGTGCCAGCACGAGGCGGCAAGAGACCCAGTACTTC. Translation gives CASTRRQETQYF.

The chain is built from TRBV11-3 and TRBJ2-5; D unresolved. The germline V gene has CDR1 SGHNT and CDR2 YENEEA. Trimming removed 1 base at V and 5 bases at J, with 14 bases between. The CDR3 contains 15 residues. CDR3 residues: CASSLGSRIGETQYF. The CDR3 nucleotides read TGTGCCAGCAGCTTAGGTTCTAGGATCGGGGAGACCCAGTACTTC.

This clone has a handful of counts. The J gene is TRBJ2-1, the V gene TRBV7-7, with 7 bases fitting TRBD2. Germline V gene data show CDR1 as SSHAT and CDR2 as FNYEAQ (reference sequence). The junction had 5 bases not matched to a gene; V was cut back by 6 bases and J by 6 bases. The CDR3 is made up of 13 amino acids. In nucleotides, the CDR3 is TGTGCCAGCAGTTGCAGGGAGGGCAATGAGCAGTTCTTC. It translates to CASSCREGNEQFF.

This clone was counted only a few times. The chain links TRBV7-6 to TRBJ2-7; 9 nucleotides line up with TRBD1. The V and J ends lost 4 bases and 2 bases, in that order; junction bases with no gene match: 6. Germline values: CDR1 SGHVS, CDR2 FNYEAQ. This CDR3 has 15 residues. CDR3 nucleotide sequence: TGTGCCAGCAGCTCCACCGGGACAGGGCCCTACGAGCAGTACTTC. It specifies CASSSTGTGPYEQYF.

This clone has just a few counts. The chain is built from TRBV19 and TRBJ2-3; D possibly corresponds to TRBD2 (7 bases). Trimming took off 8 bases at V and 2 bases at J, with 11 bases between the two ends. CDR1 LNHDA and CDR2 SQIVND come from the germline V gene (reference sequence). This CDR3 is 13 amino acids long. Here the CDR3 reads CASGGAPTDTQYF. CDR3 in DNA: TGTGCCAGTGGGGGGGCCCCCACAGATACGCAGTATTTT. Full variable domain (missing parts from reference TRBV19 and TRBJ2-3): DGGITQSPKYLFRKEGQNVTLSCEQNLNHDAMYWYRQDPGQGLRLIYYSQIVNDFQKGDIAEGYSVSREKKESFPLTVTSAQKNPTAFYLCASGGAPTDTQYFGPGTRLTVL.

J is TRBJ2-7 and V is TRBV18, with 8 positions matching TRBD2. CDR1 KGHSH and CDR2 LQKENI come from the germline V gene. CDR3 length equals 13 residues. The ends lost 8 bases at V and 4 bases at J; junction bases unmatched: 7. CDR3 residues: CASRGLGTYEQYF. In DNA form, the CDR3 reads TGTGCCAGCCGGGGACTAGGGACTTACGAGCAGTACTTC.

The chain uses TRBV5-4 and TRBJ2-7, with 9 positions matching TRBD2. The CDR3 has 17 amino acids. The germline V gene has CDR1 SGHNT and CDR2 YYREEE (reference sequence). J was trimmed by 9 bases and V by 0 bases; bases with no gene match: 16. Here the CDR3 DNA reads TGTGCCAGCAGCTTGGCCCCGGGACTAGCTCCCTCGCGCGGGCAGTACTTC. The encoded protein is CASSLAPGLAPSRGQYF.

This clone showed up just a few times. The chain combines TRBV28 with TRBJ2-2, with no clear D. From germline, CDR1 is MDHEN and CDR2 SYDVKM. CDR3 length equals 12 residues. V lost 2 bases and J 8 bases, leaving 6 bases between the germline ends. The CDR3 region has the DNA TGTGCCAGCAGTTTAATAATAGGGGAGCTGTTTTTT. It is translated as CASSLIIGELFF.

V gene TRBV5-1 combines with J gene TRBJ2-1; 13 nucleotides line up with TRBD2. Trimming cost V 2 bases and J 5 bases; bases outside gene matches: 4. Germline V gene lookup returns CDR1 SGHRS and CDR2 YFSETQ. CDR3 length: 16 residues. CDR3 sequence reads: CASSFLGTSGNNEQFF. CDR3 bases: TGCGCCAGCAGCTTTCTCGGGACTAGCGGGAACAATGAGCAGTTCTTC.

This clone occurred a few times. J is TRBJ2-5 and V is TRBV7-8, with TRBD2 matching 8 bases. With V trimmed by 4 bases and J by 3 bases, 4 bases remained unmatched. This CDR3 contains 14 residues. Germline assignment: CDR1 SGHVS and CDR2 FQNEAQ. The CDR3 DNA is TGTGCCAGCAGCTCGCCGGGGGGGAAAGAGACCCAGTACTTC. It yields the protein CASSSPGGKETQYF.

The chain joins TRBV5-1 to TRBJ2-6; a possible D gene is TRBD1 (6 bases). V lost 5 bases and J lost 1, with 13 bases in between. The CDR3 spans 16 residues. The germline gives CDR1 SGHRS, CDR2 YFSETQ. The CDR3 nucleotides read TGCGCCAGCAGGGATCGTACAGGGTCTGGGGCCAACGTCCTGACTTTC. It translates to CASRDRTGSGANVLTF. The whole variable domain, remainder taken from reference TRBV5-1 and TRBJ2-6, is KAGVTQTPRYLIKTRGQQVTLSCSPISGHRSVSWYQQTPGQGLQFLFEYFSETQRNKGNFPGRFSGRQFSNSRSEMNVSTLELGDSALYLCASRDRTGSGANVLTFGAGSRLTVL.

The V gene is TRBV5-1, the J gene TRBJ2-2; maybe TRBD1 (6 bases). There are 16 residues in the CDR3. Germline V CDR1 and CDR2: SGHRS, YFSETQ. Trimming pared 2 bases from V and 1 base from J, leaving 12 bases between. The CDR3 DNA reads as TGCGCCAGCAGCTTCGGGGCAGGGGAGAACACCGGGGAGCTGTTTTTT. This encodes CASSFGAGENTGELFF.

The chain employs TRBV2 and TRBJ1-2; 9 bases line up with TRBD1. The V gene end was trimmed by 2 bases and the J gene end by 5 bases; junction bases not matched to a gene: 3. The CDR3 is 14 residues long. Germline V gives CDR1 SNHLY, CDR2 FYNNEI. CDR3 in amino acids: CASSERDRVYGYTF. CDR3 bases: TGTGCCAGCAGTGAAAGGGACAGGGTATATGGCTACACCTTC.

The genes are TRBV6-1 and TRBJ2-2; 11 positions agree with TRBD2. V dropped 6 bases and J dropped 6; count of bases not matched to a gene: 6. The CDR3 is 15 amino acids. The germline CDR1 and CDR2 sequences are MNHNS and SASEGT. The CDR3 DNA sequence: TGTGCCAGCAGACTTAGCGGGGGGGGATCCGGGGAGCTGTTTTTT. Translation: CASRLSGGGSGELFF.

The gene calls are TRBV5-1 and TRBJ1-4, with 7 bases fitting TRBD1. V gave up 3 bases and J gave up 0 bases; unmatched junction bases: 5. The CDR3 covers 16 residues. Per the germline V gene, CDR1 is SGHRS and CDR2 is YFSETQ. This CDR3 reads CASSSTGLATNEKLFF. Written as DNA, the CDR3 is TGCGCCAGCAGCTCGACAGGGCTAGCAACTAATGAAAAACTGTTTTTT. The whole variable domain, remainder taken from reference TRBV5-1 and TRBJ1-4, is KAGVTQTPRYLIKTRGQQVTLSCSPISGHRSVSWYQQTPGQGLQFLFEYFSETQRNKGNFPGRFSGRQFSNSRSEMNVSTLELGDSALYLCASSSTGLATNEKLFFGSGTQLSVL.

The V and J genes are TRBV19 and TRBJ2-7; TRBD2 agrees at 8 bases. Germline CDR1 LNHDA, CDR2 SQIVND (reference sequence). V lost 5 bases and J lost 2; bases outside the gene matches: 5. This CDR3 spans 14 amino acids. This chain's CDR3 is CASSQGLAAYEQYF. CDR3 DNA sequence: TGTGCCAGTAGTCAAGGACTAGCAGCCTACGAGCAGTACTTC.

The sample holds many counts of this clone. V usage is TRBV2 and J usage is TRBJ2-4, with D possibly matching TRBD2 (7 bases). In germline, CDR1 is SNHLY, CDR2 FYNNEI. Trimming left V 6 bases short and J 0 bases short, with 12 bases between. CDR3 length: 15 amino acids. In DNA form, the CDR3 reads TGTGCCAGCAGGGAGGGGGGGCTAGCCAAAAACATTCAGTACTTC. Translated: CASREGGLAKNIQYF.

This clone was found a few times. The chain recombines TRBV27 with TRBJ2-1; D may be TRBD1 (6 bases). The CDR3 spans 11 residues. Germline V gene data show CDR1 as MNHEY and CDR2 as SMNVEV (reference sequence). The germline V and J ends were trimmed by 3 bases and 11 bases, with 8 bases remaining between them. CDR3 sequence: CASSFWDKQFF. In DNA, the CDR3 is TGTGCCAGCAGTTTCTGGGACAAGCAGTTCTTC.

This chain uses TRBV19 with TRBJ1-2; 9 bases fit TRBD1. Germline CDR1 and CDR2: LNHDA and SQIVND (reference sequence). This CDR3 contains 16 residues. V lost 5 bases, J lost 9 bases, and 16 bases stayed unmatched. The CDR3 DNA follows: TGTGCCAGTAGTGACCGGATGTGGGGACAGGGTGCCCGCTACACCTTC. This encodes CASSDRMWGQGARYTF.

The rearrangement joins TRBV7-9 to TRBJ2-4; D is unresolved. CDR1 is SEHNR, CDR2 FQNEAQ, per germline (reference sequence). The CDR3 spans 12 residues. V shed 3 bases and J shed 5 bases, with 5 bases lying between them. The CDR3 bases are TGTGCCAGCAGCTTCATAGAAAACATTCAGTACTTC. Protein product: CASSFIENIQYF.